The TCR beta chain under discussion was sequenced for a study of blood T cell repertoires in COVID-19. Across the study: PBMCs, B-cell-depleted T cells, or T cells were the source of the cDNA or gDNA that made up the material.

This CDR3 is 16 amino acids long. Per germline, CDR1 SGHRS and CDR2 YFSETQ. The germline V and J ends were trimmed by 5 bases and 0 bases, with 14 bases remaining between them. Per the original data handling: Reference gene primer amplification gave nucleated cell count estimates. Assay used: immunoSEQ multiplex PCR; TCRdb lists only in-frame clones, some missing. V and J calls and clone size are those listed in that table; D and trimming were worked out from the DNA. Of around 340,000 clones in the sample, roughly 90% were seen once. V is TRBV5-1 and J is TRBJ2-2; the D gene is possibly TRBD2 (5 bases). This clonotype was sampled from a woman aged 55-70 years with COVID-19, enrolled during active disease. The sample consisted of peripheral blood. This CDR3 is CASRPEGTTNTGELFF. The CDR3 coding sequence is TGCGCCAGCAGACCCGAGGGAACAACGAACACCGGGGAGCTGTTTTTT.